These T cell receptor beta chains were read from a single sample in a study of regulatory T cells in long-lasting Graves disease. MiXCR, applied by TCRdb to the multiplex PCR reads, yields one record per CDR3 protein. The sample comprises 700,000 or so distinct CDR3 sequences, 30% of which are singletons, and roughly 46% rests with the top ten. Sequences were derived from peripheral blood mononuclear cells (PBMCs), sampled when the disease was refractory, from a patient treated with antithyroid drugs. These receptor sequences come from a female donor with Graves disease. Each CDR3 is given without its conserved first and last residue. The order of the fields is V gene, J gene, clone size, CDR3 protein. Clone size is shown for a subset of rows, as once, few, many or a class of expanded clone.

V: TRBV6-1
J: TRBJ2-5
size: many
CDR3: ASSSGTSGRRGSETQY

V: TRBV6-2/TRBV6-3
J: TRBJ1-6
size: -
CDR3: ASSYSGGRDSPLH

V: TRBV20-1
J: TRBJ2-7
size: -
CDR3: SARGLAGDNEQY

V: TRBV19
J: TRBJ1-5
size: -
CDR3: ASTNGPGGQPQH

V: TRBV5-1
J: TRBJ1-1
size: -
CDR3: ASSVTPGQGWGNTEAF

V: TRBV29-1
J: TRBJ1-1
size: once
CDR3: SVAGDRNTEAF

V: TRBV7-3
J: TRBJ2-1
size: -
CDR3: ASSTSGTSGVGGNEQF

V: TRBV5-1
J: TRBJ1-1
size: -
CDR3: ASSLISGANTEAF

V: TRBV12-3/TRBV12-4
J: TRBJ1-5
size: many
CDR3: ATTRGANNQPQH

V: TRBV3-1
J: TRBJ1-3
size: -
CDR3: ASRQVAGNTIY

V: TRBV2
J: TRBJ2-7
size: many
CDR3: ASSEGHALAYEQY

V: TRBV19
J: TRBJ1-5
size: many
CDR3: ASNRGVSLAQPQH

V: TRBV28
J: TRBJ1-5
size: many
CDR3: ASSYPGTGGNQPQH

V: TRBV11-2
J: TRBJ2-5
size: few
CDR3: ASSLGPHETQY

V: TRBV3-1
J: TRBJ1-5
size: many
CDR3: ASSQGRINQPQH

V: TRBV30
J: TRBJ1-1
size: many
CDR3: AWSVRRVTEAF

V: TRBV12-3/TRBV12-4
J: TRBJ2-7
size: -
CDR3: AILGRGSYEQY

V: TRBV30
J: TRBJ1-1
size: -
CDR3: AWSSGLVSPEAF

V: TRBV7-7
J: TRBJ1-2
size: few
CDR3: ASSYEDRATQGYT

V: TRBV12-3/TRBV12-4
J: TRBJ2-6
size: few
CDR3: ASRPALSGANVLT

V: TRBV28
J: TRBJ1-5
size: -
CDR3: ASSLPTGVVGQPQH

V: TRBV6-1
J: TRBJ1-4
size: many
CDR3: ASSEPRELF

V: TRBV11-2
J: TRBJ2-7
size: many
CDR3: ASSKQGLYEQY

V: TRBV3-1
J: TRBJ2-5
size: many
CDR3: ASSQDLQQETQY

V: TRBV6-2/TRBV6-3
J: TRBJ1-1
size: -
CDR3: ASGLGGGNTEAF

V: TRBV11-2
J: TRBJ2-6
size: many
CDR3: ASSLGGRPGANVLT

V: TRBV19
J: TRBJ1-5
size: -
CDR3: ASSIRTGWQPQH

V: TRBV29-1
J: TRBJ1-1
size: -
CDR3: SVDGWNTEAF

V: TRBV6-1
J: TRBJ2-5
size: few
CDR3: ASSEWVVRETQY

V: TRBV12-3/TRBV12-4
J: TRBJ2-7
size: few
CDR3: ASSFDGTEQY

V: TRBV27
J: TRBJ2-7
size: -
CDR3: ASSGTGVSEQY

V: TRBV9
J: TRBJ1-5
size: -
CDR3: ASSVEKDSAWDQPQH